This TCR beta chain is drawn from a study of patients and donors after allogeneic stem cell transplantation. Trimming cost V 0 bases and J 0 bases, with 13 bases left between them. There are 17 residues in the CDR3. CDR1 is SGDLS and CDR2 is YYNGEE in the germline V gene. In this sample, this clonotype turned up a few times. TCRdb fed the RT-PCR reads into MiXCR, producing one record per CDR3 protein. Here the sample spans fewer than 500,000 distinct CDR3 sequences, about a sixth being singletons. This sequence was found in a human donor who was either an allogeneic HSCT recipient or a stem cell or donor lymphocyte infusion donor (not recorded which). It is not recorded whose cells these are; they may come from a transplant donor. Sequencing input: blood, either unsorted or a sorted T cell fraction (not recorded which). The chain carries TRBV9 and TRBJ2-1, with D possibly TRBD2 on 5 matching bases. The CDR3 reads CASSVATGLSSYNEQFF. The CDR3 DNA is TGTGCCAGCAGCGTAGCCACGGGGTTGAGCTCCTACAATGAGCAGTTCTTC.